These 17 T cell receptor beta chains came from one sample sequenced in a study of monozygotic twins with inflammatory bowel disease. TCRdb re-called the 5' RACE reads; every CDR3 protein appears as one record, without DNA. Across about 380,000 distinct CDR3 sequences, the top ten clones capture roughly 2.6% of the sample. The sequenced sample consisted of blood. Every receptor here comes from a human donor with ulcerative colitis or Crohn's disease, or a healthy co-twin of an affected twin (not recorded which).

CDR3 protein: CSARAPGGFDEQYF. J is TRBJ2-7 and V is TRBV20-1; as DNA is missing, the TRBD1 call by TCRdb cannot be tested. There are 14 residues in the CDR3. Germline CDR1 is DFQATT and CDR2 is SNEGSKA (reference sequence).

V usage is TRBV12-3 or TRBV12-4 and J usage is TRBJ1-1. CDR3 length: 15 residues. The CDR3 loop is CASSLWGAMNTEAFF.

This CDR3 is CASSPQGISYNEQFF. The V and J genes are TRBV6-1 and TRBJ2-1; lacking DNA, the TRBD1 call made by TCRdb goes unchecked. The CDR3 is 15 amino acids. Germline V lookup: CDR1 MNHNS, CDR2 SASEGT.

The rearrangement joins TRBV11-2 to TRBJ2-5; lacking DNA, the TRBD2 call made by TCRdb goes unchecked. Looked up from germline, CDR1 is SGHAT and CDR2 is FQNNGV. This CDR3 has 14 amino acids. This CDR3 is CASSVGGLQETQYF.

The rearrangement uses TRBV19 and TRBJ1-5; TCRdb's D call, TRBD1, is unchecked because there is no DNA. The CDR3 has 15 residues. The germline gives CDR1 LNHDA, CDR2 SQIVND (reference sequence). The CDR3 loop is CASSPAGYSNQPQHF.

The V and J genes are TRBV6-2 or TRBV6-3 and TRBJ2-2; TCRdb picks TRBD1, but there is no DNA to check that call. Germline values: CDR1 MNHEY, CDR2 SVGEGT. The CDR3 sequence is 16 residues long. The CDR3 region is CASSFETGTNTGELFF.

This chain links TRBV28 with TRBJ2-1. Germline-derived CDR1 and CDR2 are MDHEN and SYDVKM. CDR3 length equals 16 residues. The CDR3 is CASSIDTGGAYNEQFF.

The rearrangement uses TRBV4-3 and TRBJ2-3. Germline CDR1 and CDR2: LGHNA and YSLEER. This CDR3 is built from 14 residues. CDR3 residues: CASSQRSTTDTQYF.

The chain carries TRBV5-4 and TRBJ2-3; TCRdb calls TRBD2, which cannot be checked without DNA. Germline V gene lookup returns CDR1 SGHNT and CDR2 YYREEE (reference sequence). There are 17 residues in the CDR3. CDR3 loop: CASSLLLASGNTDTQYF.

The chain carries TRBV20-1 and TRBJ2-3; TCRdb names TRBD2, which stays unverified in the absence of DNA. CDR3 size: 17 residues. The germline V gene has CDR1 DFQATT and CDR2 SNEGSKA (reference sequence). The CDR3 reads CSAGGLGTTNPRDTQYF.

The chain employs TRBV5-5 and TRBJ2-7; TCRdb's D call, TRBD2, is unchecked because there is no DNA. Germline V gives CDR1 SGHKS, CDR2 YYEKEE (reference sequence). The CDR3 spans 15 residues. The CDR3 region is CASSLGLGGFGEQYF. Drawing the rest from reference TRBV5-5 and TRBJ2-7, the complete variable domain is DAGVTQSPTHLIKTRGQQVTLRCSPISGHKSVSWYQQVLGQGPQFIFQYYEKEERGRGNFPDRFSARQFPNYSSELNVNALLLGDSALYLCASSLGLGGFGEQYFGPGTRLTVT.

The V and J genes are TRBV4-3 and TRBJ2-5. CDR3 length equals 14 residues. Per the germline V gene, CDR1 is LGHNA and CDR2 is YSLEER. This chain's CDR3 is CASSQDHGGETQYF.

The chain's CDR3 is CASSYPTTSSGELFF. V gene TRBV6-2 or TRBV6-3 combines with J gene TRBJ2-2; TCRdb returns TRBD2, unconfirmable since there is no DNA. This CDR3 region has 15 residues. Germline values: CDR1 MNHEY, CDR2 SVGEGT.

The chain uses TRBV19 and TRBJ1-6; absent DNA, TCRdb's TRBD1 call cannot be checked. The CDR3 is 14 residues long. Germline V gene sequence: CDR1 LNHDA, CDR2 SQIVND (reference sequence). The CDR3 loop reads CATQGQGYNSPLHF.

The chain couples TRBV20-1 to TRBJ2-7; there is no DNA to check the TCRdb D call of TRBD2. CDR1 is DFQATT, CDR2 SNEGSKA, per germline (reference sequence). CDR3 size: 15 residues. The CDR3 sequence: CSARDFVGLAYEQYF.

The chain employs TRBV4-3 and TRBJ2-4; there is no DNA to check the TCRdb D call of TRBD1. CDR3 length equals 17 residues. Germline values: CDR1 LGHNA, CDR2 YSLEER. The CDR3 reads CASSLDRMGGPKNIQYF.

The chain carries TRBV29-1 and TRBJ2-7. CDR3 length: 13 residues. CDR1 and CDR2 from the germline V gene are SQVTM and ANQGSEA. The CDR3 loop is CSVVDRGSYEQYF.